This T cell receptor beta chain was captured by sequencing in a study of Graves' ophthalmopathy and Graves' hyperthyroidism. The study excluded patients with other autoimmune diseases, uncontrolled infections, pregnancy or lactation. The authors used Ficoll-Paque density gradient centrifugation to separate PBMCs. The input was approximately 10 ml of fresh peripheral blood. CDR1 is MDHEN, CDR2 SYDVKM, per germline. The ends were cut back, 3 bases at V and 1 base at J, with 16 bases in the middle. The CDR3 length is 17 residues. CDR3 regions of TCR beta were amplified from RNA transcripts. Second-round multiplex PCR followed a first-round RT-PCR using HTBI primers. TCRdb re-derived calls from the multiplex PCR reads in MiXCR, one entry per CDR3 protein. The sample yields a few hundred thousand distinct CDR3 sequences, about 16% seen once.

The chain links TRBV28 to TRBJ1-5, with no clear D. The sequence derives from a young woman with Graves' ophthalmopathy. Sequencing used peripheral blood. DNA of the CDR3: TGTGCCAGCAGTTTTCATCCGGGGTTCTCGAGCAATCAGCCCCAGCATTTT. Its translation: CASSFHPGFSSNQPQHF.